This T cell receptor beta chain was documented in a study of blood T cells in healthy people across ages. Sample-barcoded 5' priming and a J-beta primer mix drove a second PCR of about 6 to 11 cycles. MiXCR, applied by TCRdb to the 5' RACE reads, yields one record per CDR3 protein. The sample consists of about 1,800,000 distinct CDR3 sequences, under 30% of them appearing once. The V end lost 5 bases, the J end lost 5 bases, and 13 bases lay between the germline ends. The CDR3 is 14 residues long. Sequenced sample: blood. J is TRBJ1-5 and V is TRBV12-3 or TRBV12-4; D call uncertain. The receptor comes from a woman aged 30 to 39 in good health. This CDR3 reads CASSPMPTDQPQHF. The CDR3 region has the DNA TGTGCCAGCAGTCCTATGCCGACGGATCAGCCCCAGCATTTT.